A single sample gave rise to the 9 T cell receptor beta chains below, sequenced in a study of PD-L1 blockade in urothelial cancer. TCRdb's table, derived via immunoSEQ multiplex PCR, lists solely in-frame clones and lacks some. In the table there are 50,000 or so clones, around 77% of which are singletons. Material: PBMCs, obtained around atezolizumab (anti-PD-L1) treatment. These receptors all stem from a man between 65 and 85 years old with urothelial cancer.

This clone was recorded only once. The gene calls are TRBV6-6 and TRBJ1-1, with TRBD1 matching over 9 bases. The CDR3 length is 15 residues. CDR1 is MNHNY and CDR2 is SVGAGI in the germline V gene (reference sequence). J gave up 1 base and V 4 bases, and 4 bases lay outside the gene matches. The CDR3 coding sequence is TGTGCCAGCAGTTCGTTACAGGGGGCGAACACTGAAGCTTTCTTT. Amino acid sequence: CASSSLQGANTEAFF.

The chain carries TRBV6-5 and TRBJ2-1, with D maybe TRBD2 (6 bases). The CDR3 is 16 residues long. From germline, CDR1 is MNHEY and CDR2 SVGAGI. The V end lost 0 bases, the J end lost 0 bases, and 9 bases lay between the germline ends. DNA of the CDR3: TGTGCCAGCAGTTACTCTAGCGGAAACTCCTACAATGAGCAGTTCTTC. It yields the protein CASSYSSGNSYNEQFF.

There are a few counts of this clone. The chain combines TRBV6-6 with TRBJ2-1; a weak D match, TRBD1 (6 bases). CDR3 length: 15 residues. Germline CDR1 reads MNHNY; CDR2 reads SVGAGI (reference sequence). Trimming cost V 2 bases and J 4 bases, with 12 bases left between them. Here the CDR3 DNA reads TGTGCCAGCAGTTACGGGGGCCCGGGGTACAATGAGCAGTTCTTC. This gives the protein CASSYGGPGYNEQFF.

In nucleotides, the CDR3 is TGTGCCAGCAGTTACGCGTATGACAAGACCCAGTACTTC. This encodes CASSYAYDKTQYF. The V gene is TRBV6-5, the J gene TRBJ2-5; no reliable D call. Germline V gives CDR1 MNHEY, CDR2 SVGAGI. The length of the CDR3 is 13 residues. Trimming shortened V by 2 bases and J by 6 bases, and 10 bases separated the two germline ends.

The rearrangement uses TRBV28 and TRBJ2-2, with TRBD1 matching 7 bases. The ends lost 5 bases at V and 5 bases at J; junction bases unmatched: 8. This CDR3 is built from 15 residues. Germline V gene sequence: CDR1 MDHEN, CDR2 SYDVKM. The CDR3 loop is CASSQTTGSTGELFF. Written as DNA, the CDR3 is TGTGCCAGCAGTCAAACGACAGGGTCGACCGGGGAGCTGTTTTTT.

The CDR3 sequence is CASSLGQIYEQYF. As DNA, the CDR3 is TGCGCCAGCAGCCTGGGACAAATCTACGAGCAGTACTTC. The V and J genes are TRBV5-1 and TRBJ2-7; TRBD1 is a possible D gene (6 bases). This CDR3 has 13 residues. V shed 4 bases and J shed 3 bases, with 11 bases lying between them. Germline assignment: CDR1 SGHRS and CDR2 YFSETQ. Full variable domain (outside the CDR3, taken from reference TRBV5-1 and TRBJ2-7): KAGVTQTPRYLIKTRGQQVTLSCSPISGHRSVSWYQQTPGQGLQFLFEYFSETQRNKGNFPGRFSGRQFSNSRSEMNVSTLELGDSALYLCASSLGQIYEQYFGPGTRLTVT.

CDR3 nucleotide sequence: TGCGCCAGCAGCCAGACAGTCTCCTACGAGCAGTACTTC. It translates to CASSQTVSYEQYF. The chain uses TRBV4-1 and TRBJ2-7; a possible D gene is TRBD1 (5 bases). Trimming shortened V by 3 bases and J by 0 bases, and 6 bases separated the two germline ends. The CDR3 spans 13 residues. CDR1 and CDR2 (germline): MGHRA, YSYEKL.

This chain connects TRBV15 to TRBJ2-7; 12 bases agree with TRBD1. Losses at the gene ends were 6 bases for V and 5 bases for J; bases not matched to a gene: 8. CDR3 length: 15 residues. Germline V gene lookup returns CDR1 LNHNV and CDR2 YYDKDF (reference sequence). The CDR3 is CATRDRDRGHNEQYF. For the CDR3, the DNA is TGTGCCACCAGGGACCGGGACAGGGGGCACAACGAGCAGTACTTC.

The chain couples TRBV6-1 to TRBJ2-7, with 11 positions matching TRBD2. Germline V lookup: CDR1 MNHNS, CDR2 SASEGT. Germline trimming cut 2 bases from V and 5 bases from J; bases unmatched to any gene: 8. There are 16 residues in the CDR3. The CDR3 reads CASSERPSGRMNEQYF. In DNA form, the CDR3 reads TGTGCCAGCAGTGAACGACCTAGCGGGAGGATGAACGAGCAGTACTTC.